The TCR beta chain under discussion was sequenced for a study of T cell changes during pregnancy in multiple sclerosis. The assay was immunoSEQ multiplex PCR, and TCRdb's table has in-frame clones only and misses some. The repertoire holds around 75,000 clones, with 94% as singletons. The V gene lost 0 bases and the J gene lost 6 bases, with 12 bases spanning the gap. Germline V CDR1 and CDR2: LNHNV, YYDKDF (reference sequence). This CDR3 region has 15 residues. The clonotype comes from a female donor with multiple sclerosis, enrolled in a pregnancy study. The material sequenced was CD4+ T cells from peripheral blood mononuclear cells, taken after pregnancy. The V call is TRBV15, the J call TRBJ2-4; the D is unclear. CDR3 coding DNA: TGTGCCACCAGCAGAGAGGGCAGTTCAGGAAACATTCAGTACTTC. Translating it yields CATSREGSSGNIQYF.